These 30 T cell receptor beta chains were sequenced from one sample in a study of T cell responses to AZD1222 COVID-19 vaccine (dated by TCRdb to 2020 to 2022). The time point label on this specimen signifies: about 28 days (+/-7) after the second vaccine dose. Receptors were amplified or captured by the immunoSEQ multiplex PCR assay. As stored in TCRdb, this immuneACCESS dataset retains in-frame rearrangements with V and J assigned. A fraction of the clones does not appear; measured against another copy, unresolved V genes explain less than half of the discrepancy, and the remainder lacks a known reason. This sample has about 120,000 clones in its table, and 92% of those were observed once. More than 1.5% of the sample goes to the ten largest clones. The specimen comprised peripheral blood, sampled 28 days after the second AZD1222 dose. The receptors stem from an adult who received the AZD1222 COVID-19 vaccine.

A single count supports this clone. Written as DNA, the CDR3 is TGTGCCAGCAGTTTACACAGGATCTACGAGCAGTACTTC. Its protein product is CASSLHRIYEQYF. The chain is built from TRBV28 and TRBJ2-7; maybe TRBD1 (5 bases). CDR3 length equals 13 residues. Germline V gives CDR1 MDHEN, CDR2 SYDVKM. Trimming cost V 2 bases and J 3 bases, with 8 bases left between them.

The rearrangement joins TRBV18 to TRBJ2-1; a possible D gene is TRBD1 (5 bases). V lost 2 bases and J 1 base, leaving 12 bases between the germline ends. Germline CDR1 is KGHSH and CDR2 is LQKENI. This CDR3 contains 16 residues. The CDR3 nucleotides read TGTGCCAGCTCACCATCCTATCAGGGATCCTACAATGAGCAGTTCTTC. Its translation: CASSPSYQGSYNEQFF.

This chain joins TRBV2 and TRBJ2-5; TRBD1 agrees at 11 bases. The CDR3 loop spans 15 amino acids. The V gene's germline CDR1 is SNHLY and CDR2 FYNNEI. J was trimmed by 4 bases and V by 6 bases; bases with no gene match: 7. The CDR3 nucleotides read TGTGCCAGCAGCCTCGGGACAGGGGGGACAGAGACCCAGTACTTC. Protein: CASSLGTGGTETQYF.

This CDR3 reads CASSWMGHGNTGELFF. CDR3 nucleotides: TGTGCCAGCAGCTGGATGGGACATGGAAACACCGGGGAGCTGTTTTTT. The rearrangement joins TRBV11-2 to TRBJ2-2; possible D gene TRBD1, 6 bases. V was cut by 4 bases and J by 2 bases, with 14 bases left in between. CDR1 is SGHAT and CDR2 is FQNNGV in the germline V gene. CDR3 length: 16 amino acids.

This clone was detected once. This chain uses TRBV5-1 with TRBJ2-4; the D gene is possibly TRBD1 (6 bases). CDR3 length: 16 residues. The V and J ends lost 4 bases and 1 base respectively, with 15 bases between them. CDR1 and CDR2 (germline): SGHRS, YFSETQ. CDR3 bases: TGCGCCAGCAGCCAAGTCCCAGGGGACGCCAAAAACATTCAGTACTTC. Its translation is CASSQVPGDAKNIQYF.

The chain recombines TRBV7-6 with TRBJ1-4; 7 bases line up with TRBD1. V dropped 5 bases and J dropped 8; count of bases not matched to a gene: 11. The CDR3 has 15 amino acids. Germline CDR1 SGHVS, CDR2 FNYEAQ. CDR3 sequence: CASSPGTVLQEKLFF. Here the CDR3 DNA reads TGTGCCAGCAGCCCTGGGACAGTCCTACAAGAAAAACTGTTTTTT.

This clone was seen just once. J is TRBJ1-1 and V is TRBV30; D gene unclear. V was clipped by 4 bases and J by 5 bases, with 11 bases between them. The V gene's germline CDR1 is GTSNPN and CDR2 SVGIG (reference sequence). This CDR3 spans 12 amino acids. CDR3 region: CAWIREDTEAFF. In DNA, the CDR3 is TGTGCCTGGATAAGGGAGGATACTGAAGCTTTCTTT.

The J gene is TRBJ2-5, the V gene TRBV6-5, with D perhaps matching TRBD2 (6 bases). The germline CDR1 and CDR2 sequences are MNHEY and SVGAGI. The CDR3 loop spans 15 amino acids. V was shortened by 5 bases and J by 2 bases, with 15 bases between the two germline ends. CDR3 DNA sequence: TGTGCCAGCAGTAGGGGACTTCTAGGACAAGAGACCCAGTACTTC. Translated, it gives CASSRGLLGQETQYF.

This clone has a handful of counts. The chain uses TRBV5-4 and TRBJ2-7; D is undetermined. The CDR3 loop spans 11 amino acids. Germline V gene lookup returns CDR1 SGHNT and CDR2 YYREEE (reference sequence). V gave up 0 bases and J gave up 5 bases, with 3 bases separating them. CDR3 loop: CASSLAHEQYF. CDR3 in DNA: TGTGCCAGCAGCTTGGCTCACGAGCAGTACTTC.

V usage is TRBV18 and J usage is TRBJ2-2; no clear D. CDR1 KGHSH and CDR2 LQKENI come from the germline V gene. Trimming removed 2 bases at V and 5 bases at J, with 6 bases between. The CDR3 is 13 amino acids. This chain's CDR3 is CASSPDQTGELFF. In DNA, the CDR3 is TGTGCCAGCTCACCAGACCAAACCGGGGAGCTGTTTTTT.

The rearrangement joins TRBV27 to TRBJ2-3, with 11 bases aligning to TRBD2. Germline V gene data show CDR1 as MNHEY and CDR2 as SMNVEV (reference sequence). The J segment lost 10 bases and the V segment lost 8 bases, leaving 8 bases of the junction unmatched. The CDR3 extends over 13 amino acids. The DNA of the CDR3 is TGTGCCAGCGGCTTAGCGGGAGGGGTCGCGCAGTATTTT. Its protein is CASGLAGGVAQYF.

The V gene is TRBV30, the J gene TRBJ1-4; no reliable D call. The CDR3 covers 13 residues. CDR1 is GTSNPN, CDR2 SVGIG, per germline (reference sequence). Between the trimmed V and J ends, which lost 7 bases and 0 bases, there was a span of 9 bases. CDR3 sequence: CASKGATNEKLFF. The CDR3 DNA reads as TGTGCCTCCAAGGGTGCAACTAATGAAAAACTGTTTTTT.

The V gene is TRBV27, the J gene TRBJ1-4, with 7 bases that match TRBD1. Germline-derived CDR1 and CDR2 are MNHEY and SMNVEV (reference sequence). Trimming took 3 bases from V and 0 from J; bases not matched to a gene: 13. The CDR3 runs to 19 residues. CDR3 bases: TGTGCCAGCAGTTTCTCATCCGGGACAGCCCTTTCAACTAATGAAAAACTGTTTTTT. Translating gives CASSFSSGTALSTNEKLFF.

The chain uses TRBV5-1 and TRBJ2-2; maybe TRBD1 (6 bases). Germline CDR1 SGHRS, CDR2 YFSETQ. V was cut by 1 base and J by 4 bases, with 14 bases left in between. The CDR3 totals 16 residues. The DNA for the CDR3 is TGCGCCAGCAGCTTGAGGGACACCCACCTCACCGGGGAGCTGTTTTTT. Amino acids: CASSLRDTHLTGELFF.

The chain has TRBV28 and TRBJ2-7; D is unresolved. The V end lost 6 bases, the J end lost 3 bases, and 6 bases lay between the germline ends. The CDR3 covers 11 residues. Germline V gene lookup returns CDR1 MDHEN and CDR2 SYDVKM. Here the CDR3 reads CASRSIYEQYF. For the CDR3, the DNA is TGTGCCAGCAGATCCATCTACGAGCAGTACTTC.

The chain's CDR3 is CASSQTSGTYNEQFF. CDR3 DNA sequence: TGTGCCAGCAGCCAAACTAGCGGCACCTACAATGAGCAGTTCTTC. The chain recombines TRBV3-1 (or the pseudogene TRBV3-2) with TRBJ2-1; 8 bases are a match to TRBD2. The CDR3 contains 15 residues. V was pared by 2 bases and J by 2 bases, with 2 bases of the junction left unmatched. Germline-derived CDR1 and CDR2 are LGHDT and YNNKEL (reference sequence).

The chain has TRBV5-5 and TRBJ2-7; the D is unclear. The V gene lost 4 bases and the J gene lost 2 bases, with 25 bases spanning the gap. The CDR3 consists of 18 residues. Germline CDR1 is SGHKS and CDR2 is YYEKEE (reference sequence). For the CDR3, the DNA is TGTGCCAGCAGCCCATTAAATAAGGCATGGTGGGTCACCTACGAGCAGTACTTC. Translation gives CASSPLNKAWWVTYEQYF.

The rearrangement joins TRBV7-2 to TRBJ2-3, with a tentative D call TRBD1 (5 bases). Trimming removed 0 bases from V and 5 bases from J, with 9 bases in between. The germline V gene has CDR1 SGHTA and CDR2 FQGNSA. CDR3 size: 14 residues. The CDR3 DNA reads TGTGCCAGCAGCTTAGCCGGCAGGGAAGATACGCAGTATTTT. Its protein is CASSLAGREDTQYF.

CDR3 coding DNA: TGTGCCAGCAGCTTAGGCCGGGACAATATGCAGAACACCGGGGAGCTGTTTTTT. Translated: CASSLGRDNMQNTGELFF. This rearrangement joins TRBV5-6 to TRBJ2-2; a weak D match, TRBD1 (6 bases). Per germline, CDR1 SGHDT and CDR2 YYEEEE. This CDR3 comprises 18 residues. The V end was cut by 2 bases, the J end by 1 base, with 18 bases between. Looking up the rest from reference TRBV5-6 and TRBJ2-2 gives the full variable domain: DAGVTQSPTHLIKTRGQQVTLRCSPKSGHDTVSWYQQALGQGPQFIFQYYEEEERQRGNFPDRFSGHQFPNYSSELNVNALLLGDSALYLCASSLGRDNMQNTGELFFGEGSRLTVL.

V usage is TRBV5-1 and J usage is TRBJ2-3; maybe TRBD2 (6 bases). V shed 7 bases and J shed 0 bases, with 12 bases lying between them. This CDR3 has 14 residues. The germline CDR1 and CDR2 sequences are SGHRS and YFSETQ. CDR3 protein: CASRETGSTDTQYF. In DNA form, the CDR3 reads TGCGCCAGCCGGGAGACGGGTAGCACAGATACGCAGTATTTT.

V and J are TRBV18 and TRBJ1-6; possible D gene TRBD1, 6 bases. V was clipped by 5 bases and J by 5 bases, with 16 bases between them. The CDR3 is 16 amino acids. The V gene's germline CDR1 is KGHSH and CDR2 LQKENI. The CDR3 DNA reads TGTGCCAGCTCAACCGGAACAGGGTCGAATAATTCACCCCTCCACTTT. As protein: CASSTGTGSNNSPLHF.

CDR3 DNA sequence: TGTGCCAGCAGCCAAGGGACAGGGGAACAGCCCCAGCATTTT. Translation: CASSQGTGEQPQHF. This rearrangement joins TRBV3-1 (or the pseudogene TRBV3-2) to TRBJ1-5; TRBD1 matches 9 bases. The ends lost 1 base at V and 7 bases at J; junction bases unmatched: 2. The length of the CDR3 is 14 residues. CDR1 is LGHDT, CDR2 YNNKEL, per germline (reference sequence).

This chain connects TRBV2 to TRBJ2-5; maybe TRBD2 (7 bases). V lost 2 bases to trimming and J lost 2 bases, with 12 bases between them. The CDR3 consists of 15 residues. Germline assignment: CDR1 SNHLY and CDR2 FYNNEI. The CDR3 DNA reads TGTGCCAGCAGTGAAATGGGGGGGCGGCAAGAGACCCAGTACTTC. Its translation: CASSEMGGRQETQYF.

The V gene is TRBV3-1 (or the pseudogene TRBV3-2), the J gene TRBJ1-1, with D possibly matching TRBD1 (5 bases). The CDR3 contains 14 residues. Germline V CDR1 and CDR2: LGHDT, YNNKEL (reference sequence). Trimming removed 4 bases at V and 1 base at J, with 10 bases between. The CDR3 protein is CASSLDGANTEAFF. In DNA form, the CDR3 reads TGTGCCAGCAGCCTTGACGGGGCGAACACTGAAGCTTTCTTT.

CDR3 loop: CASSPRTGSGNTIYF. CDR3 nucleotides: TGTGCCAGCAGCCCTAGAACAGGGAGTGGAAACACCATATATTTT. The J gene is TRBJ1-3, the V gene TRBV9, with D perhaps matching TRBD1 (6 bases). V was shortened by 4 bases and J by 3 bases, with 14 bases between the two germline ends. CDR3 length: 15 residues. Germline CDR1 is SGDLS and CDR2 is YYNGEE.

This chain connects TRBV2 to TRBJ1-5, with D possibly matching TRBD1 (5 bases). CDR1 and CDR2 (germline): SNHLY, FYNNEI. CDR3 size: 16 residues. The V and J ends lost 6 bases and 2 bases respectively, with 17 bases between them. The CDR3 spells CASSIGTARRNQPQHF. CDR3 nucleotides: TGTGCCAGCAGCATAGGGACCGCGAGGCGCAATCAGCCCCAGCATTTT.

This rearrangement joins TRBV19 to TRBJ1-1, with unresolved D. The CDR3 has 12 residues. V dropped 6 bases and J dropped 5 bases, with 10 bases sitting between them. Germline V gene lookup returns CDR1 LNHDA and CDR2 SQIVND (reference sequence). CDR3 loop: CASRSRGTEAFF. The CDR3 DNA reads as TGTGCCAGTAGGTCCCGAGGGACTGAAGCTTTCTTT.

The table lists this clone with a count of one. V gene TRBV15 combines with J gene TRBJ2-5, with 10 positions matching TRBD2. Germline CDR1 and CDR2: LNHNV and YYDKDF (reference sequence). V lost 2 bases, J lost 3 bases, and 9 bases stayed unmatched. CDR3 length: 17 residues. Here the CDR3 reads CATSRLNLGLAEETQYF. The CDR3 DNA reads TGTGCCACCAGCAGATTGAATTTAGGACTAGCGGAAGAGACCCAGTACTTC.

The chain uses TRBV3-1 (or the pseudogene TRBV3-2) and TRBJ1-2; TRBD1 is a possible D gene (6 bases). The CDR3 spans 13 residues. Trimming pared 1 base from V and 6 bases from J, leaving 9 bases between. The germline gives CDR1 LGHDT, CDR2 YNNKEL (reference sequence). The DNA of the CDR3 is TGTGCCAGCAGCCAAGGGGGGCCCCATGGCTACACCTTC. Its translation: CASSQGGPHGYTF.

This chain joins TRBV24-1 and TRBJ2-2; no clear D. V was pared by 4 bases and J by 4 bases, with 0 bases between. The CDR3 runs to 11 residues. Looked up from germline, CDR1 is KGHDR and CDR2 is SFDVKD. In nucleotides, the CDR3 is TGTGCCACCAGTGACACCGGGGAGCTGTTTTTT. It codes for CATSDTGELFF.